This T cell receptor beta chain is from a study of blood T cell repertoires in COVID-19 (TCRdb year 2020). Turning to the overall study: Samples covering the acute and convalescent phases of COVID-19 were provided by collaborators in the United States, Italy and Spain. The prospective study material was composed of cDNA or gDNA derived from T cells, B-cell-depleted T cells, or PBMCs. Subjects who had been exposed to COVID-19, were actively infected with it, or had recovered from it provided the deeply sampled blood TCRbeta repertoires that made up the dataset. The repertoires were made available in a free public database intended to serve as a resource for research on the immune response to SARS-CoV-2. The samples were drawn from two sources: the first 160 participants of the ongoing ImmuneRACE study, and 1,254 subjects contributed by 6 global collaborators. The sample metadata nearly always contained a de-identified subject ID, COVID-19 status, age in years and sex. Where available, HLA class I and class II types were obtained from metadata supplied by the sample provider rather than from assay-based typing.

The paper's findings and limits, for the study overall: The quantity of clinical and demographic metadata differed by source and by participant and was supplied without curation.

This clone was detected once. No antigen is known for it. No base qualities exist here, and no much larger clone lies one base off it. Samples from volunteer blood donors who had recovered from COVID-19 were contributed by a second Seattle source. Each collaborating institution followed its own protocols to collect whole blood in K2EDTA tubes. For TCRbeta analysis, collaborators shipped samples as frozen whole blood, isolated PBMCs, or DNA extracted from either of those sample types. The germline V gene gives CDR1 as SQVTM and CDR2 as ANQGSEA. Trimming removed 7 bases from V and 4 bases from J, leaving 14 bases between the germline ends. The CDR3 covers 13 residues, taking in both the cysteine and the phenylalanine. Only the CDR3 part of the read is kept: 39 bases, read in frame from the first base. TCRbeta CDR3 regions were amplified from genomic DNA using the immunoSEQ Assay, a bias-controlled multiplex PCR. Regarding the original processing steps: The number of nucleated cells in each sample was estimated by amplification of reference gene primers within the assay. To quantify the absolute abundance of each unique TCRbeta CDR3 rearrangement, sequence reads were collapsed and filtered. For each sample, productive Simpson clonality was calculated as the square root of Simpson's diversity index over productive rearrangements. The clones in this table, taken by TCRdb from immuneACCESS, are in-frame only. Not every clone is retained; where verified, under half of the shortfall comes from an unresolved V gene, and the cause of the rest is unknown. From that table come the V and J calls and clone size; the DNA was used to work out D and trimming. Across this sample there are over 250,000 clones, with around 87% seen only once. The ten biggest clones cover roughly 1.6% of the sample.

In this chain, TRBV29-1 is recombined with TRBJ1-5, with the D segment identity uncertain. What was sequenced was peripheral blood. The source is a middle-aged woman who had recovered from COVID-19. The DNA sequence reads TGCAGCGCTGCAAACAGTCTAAATCAGCCCCAGCATTTT. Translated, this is CSAANSLNQPQHF.